The present entry profiles one T cell receptor beta chain with its context. The CDR3 has 16 amino acids. Trimming took 3 bases from V and 4 from J; bases not matched to a gene: 6. Germline CDR1 reads MNHEY; CDR2 reads SMNVEV (reference sequence). The source of the sample is a study of blood T cell repertoires in COVID-19. Across the study: Nucleic acid was either cDNA or gDNA, and it came from T cells, B-cell-depleted T cells, or PBMCs.

The repertoire was sequenced with immunoSEQ multiplex PCR; TCRdb's copy has only in-frame clones and lacks some. Altogether around 230,000 clones are present, approximately 80% being singletons, with the ten largest covering 15%. The age range of participants was about 18 to 100 years, with residence in some 25 US areas. Participants reported their clinical history, and cohort assignment relied on those reports. This receptor was taken from a man aged 40-55 years who had recovered from COVID-19. J is TRBJ2-5 and V is TRBV27, with 12 bases lining up with TRBD2. The sequenced sample consisted of PBMCs or T cells enriched from blood (not recorded which). CDR3 DNA: TGTGCCAGCAGTTTTGGACTAGCGGGGAACGGAGAGACCCAGTACTTC. This encodes CASSFGLAGNGETQYF.